A few counts support the clone carrying this T cell receptor (beta chain). Antigen: not known. Researchers built TCR beta libraries using quantitative 5'-RACE with molecular barcodes. TCRdb re-derived calls from the 5' RACE reads in MiXCR, one entry per CDR3 protein. The repertoire holds fewer than 400,000 distinct CDR3 sequences, with 7% to 9% as singletons. This record comes from a study of CD8 T cells in ankylosing spondylitis. Overall study results and limits: Earlier reports found some motif variants in synovial fluid and blood in reactive arthritis. Researchers report that disease-linked clones proved CD8+ and relatively rare in peripheral blood. There was a TCR beta motif, made of several highly homologous variants, that appeared characteristic of ankylosing spondylitis blood.

Germline V gene data show CDR1 as SGDLS and CDR2 as YYNGEE. The CDR3 sequence is 14 residues long. V lost 0 bases and J lost 7, with 11 bases in between. The sequencing sample was made of blood, either unsorted or a sorted T cell fraction (not recorded which). J is TRBJ2-1 and V is TRBV9, with D perhaps matching TRBD1 (6 bases). The sequence was collected from a male donor with ankylosing spondylitis. CDR3 sequence (DNA): TGTGCCAGCAGCGTAGGGGGGACACTTAATGAGCAGTTCTTC. Translated: CASSVGGTLNEQFF.